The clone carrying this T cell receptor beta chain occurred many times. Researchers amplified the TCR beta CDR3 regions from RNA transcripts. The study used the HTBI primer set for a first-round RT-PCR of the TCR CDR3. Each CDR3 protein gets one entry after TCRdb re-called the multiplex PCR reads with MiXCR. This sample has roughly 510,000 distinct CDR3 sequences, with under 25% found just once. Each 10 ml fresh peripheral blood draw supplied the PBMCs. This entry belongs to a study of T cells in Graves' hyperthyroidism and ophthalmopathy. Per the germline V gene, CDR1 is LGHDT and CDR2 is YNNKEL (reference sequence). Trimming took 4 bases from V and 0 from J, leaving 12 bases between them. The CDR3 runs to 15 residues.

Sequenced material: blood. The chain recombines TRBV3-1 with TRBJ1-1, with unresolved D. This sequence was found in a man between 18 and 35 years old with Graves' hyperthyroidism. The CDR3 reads CASSPWTEMNTEAFF. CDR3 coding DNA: TGTGCCAGCAGCCCCTGGACGGAGATGAACACTGAAGCTTTCTTT.